Shown below are 3 T cell receptor beta chains from a single sample sequenced in a study of blood T cell repertoires in COVID-19 (dated by TCRdb to between 2020 and 2021). The library came from the immunoSEQ multiplex PCR assay. TCRdb re-hosts the immuneACCESS table, in-frame sequences only. Its copies lack some clones; in the studies checked, an unresolved V gene accounts for under half of them, and the cause for the rest is not known. The sample table lists 200,000 to 250,000 clones, 85% to 90% of them with a count of one. Roughly 5.8% of the sample lies in the top ten. Material for sequencing was peripheral blood. The receptors here all came from a man aged 60 to 75 with acute or convalescent COVID-19.

The chain is built from TRBV28 and TRBJ1-2; the D gene is possibly TRBD1 (6 bases). Per the germline V gene, CDR1 is MDHEN and CDR2 is SYDVKM. V gave up 4 bases and J gave up 5 bases, with 8 bases separating them. The CDR3 length is 12 residues. The CDR3 region has the DNA TGTGCCAGCAGTTCCCAGGGGTATGGCTACACCTTC. Translated: CASSSQGYGYTF.

This chain links TRBV4-2 with TRBJ1-5; D gene ambiguous. The V end lost 0 bases, the J end lost 7 bases, and 7 bases lay between the germline ends. The CDR3 runs 13 residues. In germline, CDR1 is LGHNA, CDR2 YNFKEQ. The CDR3 nucleotides are TGTGCCAGCAGCCAAGATGCAGGCCAGCCCCAGCATTTT. Its protein is CASSQDAGQPQHF.

J is TRBJ1-3 and V is TRBV5-1; D unresolved. The germline gives CDR1 SGHRS, CDR2 YFSETQ. The CDR3 totals 16 residues. Trimming left V 4 bases short and J 0 bases short, with 14 bases between. Written as DNA, the CDR3 is TGCGCCAGCAGCGCTGGGAGCGGGAACTCTGGAAACACCATATATTTT. Its translation: CASSAGSGNSGNTIYF.